This entry lists 25 T cell receptor beta chains sequenced from one sample in a study of blood T cell repertoires in COVID-19. Profiling relied on immunoSEQ multiplex PCR, and the TCRdb table lists in-frame clones only, not all of them. The sample lists about 200,000 clones; about 91% were seen once. Sequencing input: PBMCs or T cells enriched from blood (not recorded which). These receptors were taken from a woman aged 35 to 49 with acute COVID-19.

Here the CDR3 reads CASSLGATSGSNNEQFF. The CDR3 nucleotides read TGTGCCAGCAGCTTAGGAGCAACTAGCGGGTCAAACAATGAGCAGTTCTTC. The rearrangement links TRBV7-3 to TRBJ2-1, with 9 bases aligning to TRBD2. The germline CDR1 and CDR2 sequences are SGHTA and FQGTGA. The CDR3 extends over 17 amino acids. With 2 bases clipped from V and 5 bases from J, the junction kept 10 bases outside the gene matches.

This sequence joins TRBV7-8 and TRBJ2-7; 8 bases align to TRBD1. Germline V CDR1 and CDR2: SGHVS, FQNEAQ. The CDR3 extends over 16 amino acids. The V gene end was trimmed by 8 bases and the J gene end by 2 bases; junction bases not matched to a gene: 14. CDR3 protein: CASCREQGALPYEQYF. In DNA, the CDR3 is TGTGCCAGCTGCCGAGAGCAGGGGGCCCTCCCCTACGAGCAGTACTTC.

The chain uses TRBV27 and TRBJ2-5; TRBD2 matches at 10 bases. J gave up 4 bases and V 7 bases, and 3 bases lay outside the gene matches. This CDR3 comprises 13 residues. Germline assignment: CDR1 MNHEY and CDR2 SMNVEV (reference sequence). This CDR3 reads CASKSSGRETQYF. CDR3 coding DNA: TGTGCCAGCAAGTCTAGCGGGAGAGAGACCCAGTACTTC.

Written as DNA, the CDR3 is TGTGCCAGCAGTGTCCCTGCCGACAGGGTTGACTATGGCTACACCTTC. Translating it yields CASSVPADRVDYGYTF. The rearrangement joins TRBV2 to TRBJ1-2; 7 bases line up with TRBD1. Looked up from germline, CDR1 is SNHLY and CDR2 is FYNNEI. The CDR3 covers 16 residues. Unmatched junction bases numbered 11, after V lost 4 bases and J lost 3 bases.

This chain connects TRBV7-9 to TRBJ2-1; TRBD2 aligns across 10 bases. Germline V gives CDR1 SEHNR, CDR2 FQNEAQ (reference sequence). The CDR3 sequence is 15 residues long. The J segment lost 4 bases and the V segment lost 2 bases, leaving 2 bases of the junction unmatched. The DNA for the CDR3 is TGTGCCAGCAGCTTACTTAGCGGGGGGTACAATGAGCAGTTCTTC. Its translation: CASSLLSGGYNEQFF.

The rearrangement uses TRBV18 and TRBJ1-2; D is possibly TRBD1 (5 bases). CDR1 is KGHSH and CDR2 is LQKENI in the germline V gene. V lost 3 bases, J lost 0 bases, and 8 bases lay in between. This CDR3 is 14 amino acids long. The CDR3 sequence: CASSPLTANYGYTF. The CDR3 DNA is TGTGCCAGCTCACCCCTGACAGCTAACTATGGCTACACCTTC.

V is TRBV3-1 (or the pseudogene TRBV3-2) and J is TRBJ1-6, with D possibly TRBD1 on 5 matching bases. V lost 0 bases, J lost 4 bases, and 13 bases lay in between. CDR3 length: 17 residues. Germline V gene sequence: CDR1 LGHDT, CDR2 YNNKEL (reference sequence). CDR3 nucleotide sequence: TGTGCCAGCAGCCAAGAACAGGTGGATTTTTATAATTCACCCCTCCACTTT. This translates into CASSQEQVDFYNSPLHF.

This chain links TRBV2 with TRBJ2-1; possible D gene TRBD1, 6 bases. The CDR3 sequence is 15 residues long. Looked up from germline, CDR1 is SNHLY and CDR2 is FYNNEI. V lost 4 bases and J 0 bases, leaving 10 bases between the germline ends. The CDR3: CASSAGQSSYNEQFF. In nucleotides, the CDR3 is TGTGCCAGCAGTGCCGGACAGAGCTCCTACAATGAGCAGTTCTTC.

This chain joins TRBV27 and TRBJ2-3; D uncertain. Germline lookup yields CDR1 MNHEY and CDR2 SMNVEV (reference sequence). The CDR3 extends over 14 amino acids. Trimming took 3 bases from V and 1 from J, leaving 8 bases between them. In nucleotides, the CDR3 is TGTGCCAGCAGTTTTAGCCCCCGCACAGATACGCAGTATTTT. Translated: CASSFSPRTDTQYF.

The chain uses TRBV10-2 and TRBJ1-1, with D possibly being TRBD1 (5 bases). The CDR3 is 13 residues long. Germline V gene lookup returns CDR1 WSHSY and CDR2 SAAADI. Deletions cut 6 bases from V and 3 bases from J, with 11 bases between. The CDR3 region has the DNA TGCGCCAGCAGGGGGCCTGCGGACACTGAAGCTTTCTTT. Protein: CASRGPADTEAFF.

V gene TRBV5-8 combines with J gene TRBJ2-2, with TRBD2 matching over 7 bases. Germline V lookup: CDR1 SGHTS, CDR2 YDEGEE. V trimming: 4 bases; J trimming: 7 bases; junction bases outside the gene matches: 13. The CDR3 is 16 residues long. CDR3 nucleotide sequence: TGTGCCAGCAGCCAGAGAGGCAGCGAGCGGGGCGGGGAGCTGTTTTTT. Protein product: CASSQRGSERGGELFF.

V is TRBV19 and J is TRBJ2-1; no firm D call. Germline V gene data show CDR1 as LNHDA and CDR2 as SQIVND (reference sequence). The length of the CDR3 is 13 residues. Trimming shortened V by 1 base and J by 4 bases, and 5 bases separated the two germline ends. CDR3 region: CASSIVLYNEQFF. CDR3 in DNA: TGTGCCAGTAGTATAGTCTTATACAATGAGCAGTTCTTC.

The chain combines TRBV2 with TRBJ2-5; 8 bases match TRBD1. The junction had 14 bases not matched to a gene; V was cut back by 6 bases and J by 5 bases. Per germline, CDR1 SNHLY and CDR2 FYNNEI. This CDR3 region has 16 residues. CDR3 region: CASRNGRQGSLETQYF. The CDR3 DNA sequence: TGTGCCAGCAGAAACGGAAGACAGGGGTCTTTGGAGACCCAGTACTTC.

This clone was seen a handful of times. This chain joins TRBV7-2 and TRBJ2-7; TRBD2 aligns across 7 bases. With V trimmed by 2 bases and J by 4 bases, 2 bases remained unmatched. The CDR3 runs 13 residues. Germline V gene sequence: CDR1 SGHTA, CDR2 FQGNSA. DNA of the CDR3: TGTGCCAGCAGCTTACTAGCGGCATACGAGCAGTACTTC. It specifies CASSLLAAYEQYF.

This clone was recorded a few times. J is TRBJ1-2 and V is TRBV4-2, with TRBD1 matching over 8 bases. After removal of 4 bases from V and 7 bases from J, the junction contained 5 bases not matched to a gene. Germline V CDR1 and CDR2: LGHNA, YNFKEQ. This CDR3 has 13 residues. CDR3 protein: CASSPTDRAGYTF. Here the CDR3 DNA reads TGTGCCAGCAGCCCTACGGACAGGGCTGGCTACACCTTC.

The rearrangement uses TRBV6-5 and TRBJ1-5; D is uncertain. The CDR3 length is 14 residues. Germline V gene data show CDR1 as MNHEY and CDR2 as SVGAGI. Trimming stripped 8 bases from V and 2 bases from J, with 13 bases between. CDR3 sequence reads: CASGSSGRNQPQHF. DNA for the CDR3: TGTGCCAGCGGGTCGTCTGGGCGCAATCAGCCCCAGCATTTT.

This clone was counted only a few times. V usage is TRBV5-4 and J usage is TRBJ2-1; 8 bases align to TRBD2. The trim removed 1 base at V and 2 bases at J, leaving 2 bases unmatched. This CDR3 is 15 amino acids long. Germline values: CDR1 SGHNT, CDR2 YYREEE (reference sequence). CDR3: CASSLFSGTYNEQFF. CDR3 nucleotide sequence: TGTGCCAGCAGCTTGTTTAGCGGGACCTACAATGAGCAGTTCTTC.

The chain has TRBV9 and TRBJ2-7; D is perhaps TRBD2 (6 bases). V was trimmed by 4 bases and J by 5 bases, leaving 16 bases between them. CDR1 is SGDLS, CDR2 YYNGEE, per germline. This CDR3 has 14 amino acids. As DNA, the CDR3 is TGTGCCAGCAGCCCCCAGGGAGGAGGCGACGAGCAGTACTTC. It yields the protein CASSPQGGGDEQYF.

The CDR3 coding sequence is TGTGCCAGCAGGGGCAGGGGAAACACCATATATTTT. Protein product: CASRGRGNTIYF. The rearrangement links TRBV12-3 or TRBV12-4 to TRBJ1-3; D unclear. Trimming removed 6 bases from V and 4 bases from J, with 7 bases in between. This CDR3 is 12 amino acids long.

The chain is built from TRBV23-1 and TRBJ2-1; D gene unclear. TRBV23-1 is identified as an open reading frame with a role that is uncertain. The V end was cut by 7 bases, the J end by 9 bases, with 25 bases between. This CDR3 has 16 residues. The CDR3 spells CASNPEVDVPSSEQFF. The CDR3 region has the DNA TGCGCCAGCAACCCAGAGGTAGATGTACCGAGCAGTGAGCAGTTCTTC.

The chain couples TRBV7-9 to TRBJ1-1, with 10 bases lining up with TRBD1. V lost 5 bases and J lost 6; bases outside the gene matches: 9. This CDR3 is 15 amino acids long. Germline CDR1 reads SEHNR; CDR2 reads FQNEAQ (reference sequence). The CDR3 DNA reads TGTGCCAGCAGCGTTCTTAGGGGACAGGGGTCTGAAGCTTTCTTT. Encoded protein: CASSVLRGQGSEAFF.

A single count supports this clone. The chain employs TRBV29-1 and TRBJ1-2; no reliable D call. V lost 4 bases and J lost 5, with 8 bases in between. Per the germline V gene, CDR1 is SQVTM and CDR2 is ANQGSEA. There are 11 residues in the CDR3. CDR3 sequence reads: CSVVNGYGYTF. The CDR3 DNA reads as TGCAGCGTTGTCAACGGGTATGGCTACACCTTC.

V usage is TRBV29-1 and J usage is TRBJ2-7; D is perhaps TRBD2 (6 bases). The germline V gene encodes CDR1 SQVTM and CDR2 ANQGSEA. This CDR3 region has 14 residues. Trimming stripped 3 bases from V and 3 bases from J, with 15 bases between. CDR3 sequence reads: CSVERRGNIYEQYF. Written as DNA, the CDR3 is TGCAGCGTTGAGCGACGGGGGAACATCTACGAGCAGTACTTC.

The chain employs TRBV28 and TRBJ2-5; D remains unclear. Trimming removed 3 bases from V and 1 base from J, with 6 bases in between. This CDR3 spans 13 amino acids. Germline lookup yields CDR1 MDHEN and CDR2 SYDVKM. CDR3 nucleotide sequence: TGTGCCAGCAGTTTCCATTCCCAAGAGACCCAGTACTTC. Encoded protein: CASSFHSQETQYF.

CDR3 coding DNA: TGTGCCAGTAGTATAGAGGCAGGGGGAGGCACTGAAGCTTTCTTT. Its translation: CASSIEAGGGTEAFF. The chain is built from TRBV19 and TRBJ1-1; TRBD1 matches 7 bases. CDR3 length: 15 amino acids. The germline gives CDR1 LNHDA, CDR2 SQIVND (reference sequence). The V and J ends lost 0 bases and 4 bases, in that order; junction bases with no gene match: 5.